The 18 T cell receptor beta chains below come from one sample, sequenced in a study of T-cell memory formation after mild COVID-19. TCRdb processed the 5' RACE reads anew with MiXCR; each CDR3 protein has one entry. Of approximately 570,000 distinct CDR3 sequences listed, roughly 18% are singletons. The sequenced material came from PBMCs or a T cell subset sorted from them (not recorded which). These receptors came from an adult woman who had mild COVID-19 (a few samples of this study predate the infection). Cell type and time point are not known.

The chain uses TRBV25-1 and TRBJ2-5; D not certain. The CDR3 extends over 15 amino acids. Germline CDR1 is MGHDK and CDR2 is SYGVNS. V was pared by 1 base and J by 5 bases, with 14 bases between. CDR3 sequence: CASSESGPSWETQYF. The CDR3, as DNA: TGTGCCAGCAGTGAATCAGGACCAAGTTGGGAGACCCAGTACTTC.

CDR3 protein: CASSSDWVAYNEQFF. CDR3 bases: TGTGCCAGCAGCTCTGACTGGGTTGCCTACAATGAGCAGTTCTTC. J is TRBJ2-1 and V is TRBV5-6; no definite D call. CDR1 and CDR2 (germline): SGHDT, YYEEEE. The CDR3 totals 15 residues. Trimming took 3 bases from V and 2 from J, leaving 12 bases between them.

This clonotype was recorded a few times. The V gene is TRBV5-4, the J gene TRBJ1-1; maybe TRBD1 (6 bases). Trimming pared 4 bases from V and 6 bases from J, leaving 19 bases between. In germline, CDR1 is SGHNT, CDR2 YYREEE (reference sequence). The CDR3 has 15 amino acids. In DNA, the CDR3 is TGTGCCAGCAGCCCGGCGCTGAGACAGGTACCTGAAGCTTTCTTT. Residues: CASSPALRQVPEAFF.

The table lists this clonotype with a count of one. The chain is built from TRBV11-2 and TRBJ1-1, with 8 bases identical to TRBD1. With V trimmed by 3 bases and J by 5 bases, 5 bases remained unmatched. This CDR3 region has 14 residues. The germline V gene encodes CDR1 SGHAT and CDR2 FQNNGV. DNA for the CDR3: TGTGCCAGCAGCTTCCGACAGGGGAAGACTGAAGCTTTCTTT. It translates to CASSFRQGKTEAFF.

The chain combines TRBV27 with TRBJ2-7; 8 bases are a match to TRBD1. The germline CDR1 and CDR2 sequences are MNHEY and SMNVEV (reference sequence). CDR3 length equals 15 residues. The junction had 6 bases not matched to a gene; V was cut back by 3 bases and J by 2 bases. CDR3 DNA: TGTGCCAGCAGTTTGGTACAGGGGGGACCCTACGAGCAGTACTTC. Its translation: CASSLVQGGPYEQYF.

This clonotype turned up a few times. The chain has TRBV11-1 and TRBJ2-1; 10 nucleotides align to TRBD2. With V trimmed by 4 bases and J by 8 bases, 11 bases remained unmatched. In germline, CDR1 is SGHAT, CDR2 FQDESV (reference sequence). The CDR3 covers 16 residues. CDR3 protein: CASSSLAGSLVDEQFF. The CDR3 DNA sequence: TGTGCCAGCAGCTCACTAGCGGGGTCCCTAGTGGATGAGCAGTTCTTC. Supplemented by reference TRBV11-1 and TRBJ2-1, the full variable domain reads EAEVAQSPRYKITEKSQAVAFWCDPISGHATLYWYRQILGQGPELLVQFQDESVVDDSQLPKDRFSAERLKGVDSTLKIQPAELGDSAMYLCASSSLAGSLVDEQFFGPGTRLTVL.

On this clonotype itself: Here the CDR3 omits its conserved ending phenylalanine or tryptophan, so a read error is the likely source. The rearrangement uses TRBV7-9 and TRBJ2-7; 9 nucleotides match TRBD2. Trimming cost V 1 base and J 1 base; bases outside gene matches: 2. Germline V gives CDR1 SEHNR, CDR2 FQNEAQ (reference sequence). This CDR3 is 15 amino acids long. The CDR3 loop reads CASSLGLAGSYEQYS. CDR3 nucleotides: TGTGCCAGCAGCTTAGGGCTAGCGGGATCCTACGAGCAGTACTCC.

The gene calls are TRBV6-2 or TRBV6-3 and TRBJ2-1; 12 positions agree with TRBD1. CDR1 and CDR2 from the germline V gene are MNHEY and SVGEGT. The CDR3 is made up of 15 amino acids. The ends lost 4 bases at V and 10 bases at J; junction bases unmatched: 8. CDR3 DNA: TGTGCCAGCAGTTCGTGGGGACAGGGGGCTGGGGAGCAGTTCTTC. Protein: CASSSWGQGAGEQFF.

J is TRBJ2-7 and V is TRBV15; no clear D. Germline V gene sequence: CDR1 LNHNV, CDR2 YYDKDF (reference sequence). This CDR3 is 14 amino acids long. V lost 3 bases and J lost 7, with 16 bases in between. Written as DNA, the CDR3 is TGTGCCACCAGCAGTACCAGGTTCATTTGGGAGCAGTACTTC. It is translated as CATSSTRFIWEQYF.

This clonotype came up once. Here the CDR3 DNA reads TGTGCCAGCAGCCACGGTGAAGGACCGCAAGAGACCCAGTACTTC. Translating it yields CASSHGEGPQETQYF. The chain links TRBV4-2 to TRBJ2-5; D not certain. The CDR3 is 15 residues long. Germline CDR1 reads LGHNA; CDR2 reads YNFKEQ. Trimming cost V 3 bases and J 2 bases, with 13 bases left between them.

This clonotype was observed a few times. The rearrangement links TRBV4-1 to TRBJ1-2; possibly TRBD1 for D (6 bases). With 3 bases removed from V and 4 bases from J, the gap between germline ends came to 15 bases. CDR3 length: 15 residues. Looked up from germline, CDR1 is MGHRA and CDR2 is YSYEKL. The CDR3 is CASSHPTGAIYGYTF. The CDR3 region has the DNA TGCGCCAGCAGCCATCCTACGGGGGCGATCTATGGCTACACCTTC.

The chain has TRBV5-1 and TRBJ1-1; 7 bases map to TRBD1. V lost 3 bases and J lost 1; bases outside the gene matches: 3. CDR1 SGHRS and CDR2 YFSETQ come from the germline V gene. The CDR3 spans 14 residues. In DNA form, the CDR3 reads TGCGCCAGCAGCTCGGGGGACAGGAACACTGAAGCTTTCTTT. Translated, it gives CASSSGDRNTEAFF.

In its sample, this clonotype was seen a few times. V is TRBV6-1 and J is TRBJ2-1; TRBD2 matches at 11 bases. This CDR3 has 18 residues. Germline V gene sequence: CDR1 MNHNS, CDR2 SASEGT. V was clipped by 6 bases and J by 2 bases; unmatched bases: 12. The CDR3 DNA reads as TGTGCCAGCAGCCGCGGGACTAGCGGAGTCCCACCCTACAATGAGCAGTTCTTC. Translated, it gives CASSRGTSGVPPYNEQFF.

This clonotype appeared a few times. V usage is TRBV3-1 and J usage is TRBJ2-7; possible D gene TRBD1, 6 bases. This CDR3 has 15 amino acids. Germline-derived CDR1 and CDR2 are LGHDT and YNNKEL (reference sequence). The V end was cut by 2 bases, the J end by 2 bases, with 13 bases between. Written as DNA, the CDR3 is TGTGCCAGCAGCCAACCGGGACACCAGGCCTACGAGCAGTACTTC. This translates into CASSQPGHQAYEQYF.

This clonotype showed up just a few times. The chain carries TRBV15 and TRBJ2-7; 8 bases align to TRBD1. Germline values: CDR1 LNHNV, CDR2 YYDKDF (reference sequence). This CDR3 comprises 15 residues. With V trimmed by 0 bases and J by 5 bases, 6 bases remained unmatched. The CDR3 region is CATSRDRDRRHEQYF. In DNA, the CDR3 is TGTGCCACCAGCAGAGATCGGGACAGGAGGCACGAGCAGTACTTC.

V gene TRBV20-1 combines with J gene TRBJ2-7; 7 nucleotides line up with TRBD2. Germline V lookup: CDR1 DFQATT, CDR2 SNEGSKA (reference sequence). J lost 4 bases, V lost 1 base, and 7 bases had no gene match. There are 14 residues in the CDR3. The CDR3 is CSARGPGGNYEQYF. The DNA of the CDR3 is TGCAGTGCTAGAGGTCCGGGGGGTAATTACGAGCAGTACTTC.

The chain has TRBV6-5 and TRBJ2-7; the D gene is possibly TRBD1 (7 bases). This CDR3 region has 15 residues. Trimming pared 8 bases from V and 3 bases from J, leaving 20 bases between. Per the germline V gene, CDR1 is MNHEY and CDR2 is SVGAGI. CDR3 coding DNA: TGTGCCAGCCAAATCGTCCAGGGGGGAGGCTACGAGCAGTACTTC. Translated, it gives CASQIVQGGGYEQYF.

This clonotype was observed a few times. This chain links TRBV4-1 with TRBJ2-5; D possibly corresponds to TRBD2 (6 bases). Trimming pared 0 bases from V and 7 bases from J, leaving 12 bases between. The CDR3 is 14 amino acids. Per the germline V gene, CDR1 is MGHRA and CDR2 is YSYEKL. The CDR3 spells CASSQEGAGGTQYF. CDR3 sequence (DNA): TGCGCCAGCAGCCAAGAGGGCGCCGGGGGGACCCAGTACTTC.